The rows below give T cell receptor beta chains drawn from one sample of a study of shared clonotypes between healthy human individuals. Only in-frame clones appear in the TCRdb table, and some are missing; sequencing was by immunoSEQ multiplex PCR. The repertoire consists of some 2,000,000 clones, with under 97% occurring once and the leading ten covering about 0.13%. Sequencing input: naive CD4+ T cells sorted from blood. The receptor source for this set is a man younger than 35 in good health. CDR3s leave out the opening cysteine and the closing phenylalanine or tryptophan. Only part of the rows carry a size: once, few, many, or a class if the clone is expanded.

J gene | V gene | clone size | CDR3 protein
TRBJ1-6 | TRBV30 | few | AWSVGGNNSPLH
TRBJ2-1 | TRBV25-1 | - | ASSDTRVHGSDEQF
TRBJ1-2 | TRBV2 | - | ASSVTGGPR
TRBJ2-3 | TRBV9 | - | ASSVTGTSGSTDTQY
TRBJ2-7 | TRBV9 | - | ASSVRGDPTGEQY
TRBJ2-7 | TRBV28 | - | ASSFPGNYEQY
TRBJ1-2 | TRBV5-1 | - | ASSLSPGQGLVGDGYT
TRBJ1-2 | TRBV4-1 | - | ASSLPGGNGYT
TRBJ2-7 | TRBV6-5 | - | ASSRGTSGSAEQY
TRBJ1-6 | TRBV19 | - | ASSIGTGNSPLH
TRBJ2-5 | TRBV4-1 | once | ASSQDMTGGVLRETQY
TRBJ2-5 | TRBV9 | - | ASSVAPADTQETQY
TRBJ1-6 | TRBV11-1 | - | ASSLRRTGPQGVNSPLH
TRBJ2-5 | TRBV11-2 | - | ASSRSQGMGETQY
TRBJ1-1 | TRBV29-1 | - | SVYDIPEAF
TRBJ1-6 | TRBV7-9 | - | ASSRGQGENSPLH
TRBJ2-1 | TRBV14 | - | ASSPSIHEQF
TRBJ2-3 | TRBV7-9 | - | ASSQQGSRSSDTQY
TRBJ2-2 | TRBV30 | - | ASYSGTGGHRDTGELF
TRBJ1-5 | TRBV19 | - | ASSGGLGNQPQH
TRBJ1-2 | TRBV6-5 | - | ASSYGRNYGYT
TRBJ2-5 | TRBV6-5 | - | ASSYAETQY
TRBJ1-1 | TRBV6-6 | - | ASSSPNGDTEAF
TRBJ2-7 | TRBV29-1 | - | SVEGGQGGGYEQY
TRBJ2-7 | TRBV5-1 | - | ASSQTGPDEQY
TRBJ2-7 | TRBV28 | - | ASSSGQTSSYEQY
TRBJ2-2 | TRBV5-1 | - | ASSTTGTGTGELF
TRBJ1-2 | TRBV18 | - | ASTNALGQGTLDYGYT
TRBJ2-7 | TRBV4-2 | - | ASSQELSSGGGQY
TRBJ1-4 | TRBV4-3 | - | ASSQDHGNEKLF
TRBJ2-7 | TRBV4-1 | - | ASSLHSEGYSYEQY
TRBJ1-2 | TRBV10-2 | - | ASSLDTNYGYT
TRBJ1-2 | TRBV9 | - | ASSPGQERHGYT